The text below deals with one T cell receptor (beta chain). No antigen is known for it. The data derive from a study of T cell responses to AZD1222 COVID-19 vaccine. This CDR3 is built from 14 residues. The germline V gene has CDR1 MNHEY and CDR2 SVGEGT. The trim removed 2 bases at V and 8 bases at J, leaving 7 bases unmatched. Findings and limits, study-wide: Just 6 or 7 AZD1222 recipients were seropositive at baseline.

Method: immunoSEQ multiplex PCR; TCRdb's copy keeps in-frame clones and lacks some. The data show fewer than 100,000 clones, with roughly 84% seen just once and 10% to 15% held by the top ten. The receptor was isolated from an adult in good health. This chain connects TRBV6-2 or TRBV6-3 to TRBJ1-2, with 8 bases identical to TRBD1. The sequencing used peripheral blood, collected on day 0 of AZD1222 vaccination. CDR3 region: CASSYPTGGRGYTF. The CDR3 DNA follows: TGTGCCAGCAGTTACCCAACAGGGGGGCGCGGCTACACCTTC.